This TCR beta chain was captured by sequencing in a study of CD8+CD57+ T cells in acquired aplastic anemia (dated by TCRdb to between 2017 and 2018). Study-level background: Extracted DNA from sorted CD4+ and CD8+ cells averaged approximately 3 ug, ranging from roughly 0.17 to 27.4 ug. CD8+CD57+ expansion was defined as a frequency above the mean frequency observed in healthy subjects. Beyond this particular receptor, the publication reports: No significant difference in CD8+ Simpson's diversity was found between patients and healthy controls (P=0.060). Although around 30 CD8+ CDR3 sequences were shared by patients and controls, these sequences appeared highly expressed in patients and within the immunodominant clones of patients.

V trim: 5 bases; J trim: 3 bases; unmatched bases: 12. The germline V gene (reference sequence) specifies DFQATT as CDR1 and SNEGSKA as CDR2. The CDR3 starts with the cysteine, ends with the phenylalanine, and has 15 residues. CDR3 DNA only is kept here, 45 bases in frame from base 1. Genomic DNA was used as template for profiling of TCR beta VDJ combinations and CDR3 sequences. An Illumina HiSeq 2000 was used for TCR repertoire sequencing. The original methods were these. Repertoire assessment relied on Simpson's diversity index, CDR3 size and DJ length profiles, and TRBV/TRBJ rearrangement plots. The immunodominant clone was defined as the most abundant DNA sequence in deep sequencing data. CDR3 amino acid sequences were checked for sharing across subjects and were also compared against the VDJdb database and published repertoires. TCRdb trimmed public reads at Q25 via fastp, called clones via MiXCR and kept in-frame beta chains. Rows matching on CDR3 protein sequence are summarized as one entry with the most common DNA and genes. These V and J calls rely on TCRdb rather than the paper's analysis. The sample profile shows 200,000 or so distinct CDR3 sequences; more than 45% of them were found once. The ten largest clones capture about 8.8% of the sample.

To note about this clonotype: The clone's antigen remains unknown. Nothing much larger sits one base from this clone, and base qualities are not available.

The patients picked for sequencing were ones in whom flow cytometry had shown an expansion of CD8+CD57+ cells. Every patient had a diagnosis of severe acquired aplastic anemia based on International Study of Aplastic Anemia and Agranulocytosis and Camitta criteria. At the time blood was sampled, none of the patients had received any therapy. The study deep-sequenced TCR repertoires of sorted CD4+ and CD8+ blood T cells from severe aplastic anemia patients and healthy subjects. Patients were enrolled in the USA under clinicaltrials.gov protocols 00001620, 01623167, 00001397, 00071045, 00081523 and 00961064. Ficoll-Paque density gradient centrifugation was used to isolate peripheral blood mononuclear cells. Before DNA extraction, CD4+ and CD8+ T cells were sorted by FACS or by magnetic beads.

Sequencing was done on a sample of sorted CD4+, CD8+, or CD8+CD57+ T cells (not recorded which) from PBMCs. The TCR sequence derives from a human donor with aplastic anemia. Recombination linked TRBV20-1 to TRBJ2-5; 7 bases in between match TRBD1. The CDR3 reads CSAGNRGMKEETQYF. The DNA sequence follows: TGCAGTGCTGGGAACAGGGGTATGAAAGAAGAGACCCAGTACTTC.